This is a list of T cell receptor beta chains from one sample in a study of T cells in Graves' hyperthyroidism and ophthalmopathy. Using its own MiXCR run on the multiplex PCR reads, TCRdb lists one record per CDR3 protein. Here the sample spans 600,000 to 850,000 distinct CDR3 sequences, 18% being singletons. Sequencing was done on a sample of blood. These receptors were obtained from a woman aged 45 to 65 with Graves' hyperthyroidism that later progressed to Graves' ophthalmopathy. Both conserved end residues are part of each CDR3. The D gene is left open where the match is weak. The listing skips clone size in some rows; elsewhere it reads once, few, many or a size class.

V	size	D	J	DNA	CDR3
TRBV5-1	-	-	TRBJ1-1	TGCGCCAGCAGCGTGAAGTGGACTTCCGAAGCTTTCTTT	CASSVKWTSEAFF
TRBV6-2/TRBV6-3	-	-	TRBJ1-6	TGTGCCAGCAGTTACGGTCAGCTCAGTGATAATTCACCCCTCCACTTT	CASSYGQLSDNSPLHF
TRBV5-1	-	-	TRBJ2-1	TGCGCCAGCAGCTCGCGGGGGCGGGGAGGACGAAATGAGCAGTTCTTC	CASSSRGRGGRNEQFF
TRBV30	-	TRBD1	TRBJ1-2	TGTGCCCGCGACAGGGACTATGGCTACACCTTC	CARDRDYGYTF
TRBV7-3	-	TRBD2	TRBJ2-5	TGTGCCAGCAGCTTAATAGCGGGGGGACAAGAGACCCAGTACTTC	CASSLIAGGQETQYF
TRBV7-9	-	TRBD1	TRBJ1-2	TGTGCCAGCAGCCGGACAGGGGATGGTGGCTACACCTTC	CASSRTGDGGYTF
TRBV7-9	many	-	TRBJ1-4	TGTGCCAGCAGTTCCGGACAGCTCCTCAATGAAAAACTGTTTTTT	CASSSGQLLNEKLFF
TRBV20-1	-	-	TRBJ2-5	TGCAGTGCTAGACCGTGGGCAAACGGGACCCAGTACTTC	CSARPWANGTQYF
TRBV7-9	many	-	TRBJ1-1	TGTGCCAGCAGCCCACCCGGGGCGGGGGAAGCTTTCTTT	CASSPPGAGEAFF
TRBV18	few	-	TRBJ1-2	TGTGCCAGCTCACCGCAGAGCTATGGCTACACCTTC	CASSPQSYGYTF
TRBV5-1	-	-	TRBJ2-7	TGCGCCAGCAGCTTCGGAGTGTACGAGCAGTACTTC	CASSFGVYEQYF
TRBV20-1	many	-	TRBJ2-7	TGCAGTGCTGATCCTGGGGGGCCAGCCTACGAGCAGTACTTC	CSADPGGPAYEQYF
TRBV6-2/TRBV6-3	-	TRBD1	TRBJ1-5	TGTGCCAGCAGTTATAGAGGGGACAGGGGAAACAATCAGCCCCAGCATTTT	CASSYRGDRGNNQPQHF
TRBV10-1	few	TRBD2	TRBJ2-1	TGCGCCAGCAGTGTTGAGCGGGGGGGCTACAATGAGCAGTTCTTC	CASSVERGGYNEQFF
TRBV20-1	-	-	TRBJ1-3	TGCAGTGCTACGTTTGTCTCTGGAAACACCATATATTTT	CSATFVSGNTIYF
TRBV25-1	-	-	TRBJ1-6	TGTGCCAGCCAGGTGGGCTCCTATAATTCACCCCTCCACTTT	CASQVGSYNSPLHF
TRBV4-1	few	-	TRBJ2-7	TGCGCCAGCAGCCAATCACAGGGTTCCTACGAGCAGTACTTC	CASSQSQGSYEQYF
TRBV11-3	many	-	TRBJ2-3	TGTGCCAGCAGCGAAGAGGGACAATTTAGCACAGATACGCAGTATTTT	CASSEEGQFSTDTQYF
TRBV20-1	many	-	TRBJ1-1	TGCAGTGCTCCCGATAGACTCGGGGCACTACTGAACACTGAAGCTTTCTTT	CSAPDRLGALLNTEAFF
TRBV30	many	-	TRBJ1-5	TGTGCCTGGAGTGTAGGGGCGGGCGATCAGCCCCAGCATTTT	CAWSVGAGDQPQHF
TRBV5-6	many	-	TRBJ1-1	TGTGCCAGCAGCCCCGAGGGGCGTGAAGCTTTCTTT	CASSPEGREAFF
TRBV20-1	once	TRBD1	TRBJ2-2	TGCAGTGCTAGAGACGGCGGGACAGGAGGCACCGGGGAGCTGTTTTTT	CSARDGGTGGTGELFF
TRBV2	many	-	TRBJ2-7	TGTGCCAGCACGGGCAGGGCCTACGAGCAGTACTTC	CASTGRAYEQYF
TRBV7-6	-	TRBD2	TRBJ2-3	TGTGCCAGCAGCCGACTAGCGGGTCTCACAGATACGCAGTATTTT	CASSRLAGLTDTQYF
TRBV30	many	-	TRBJ2-1	TGTGCCTGGAGTGTACAGTGGAATGAGCAGTTCTTC	CAWSVQWNEQFF
TRBV20-1	few	TRBD2	TRBJ2-7	TGCAGTGCTAGAGATCAATGGCCTAGCGGCTCCTACGAGCAGTACTTC	CSARDQWPSGSYEQYF